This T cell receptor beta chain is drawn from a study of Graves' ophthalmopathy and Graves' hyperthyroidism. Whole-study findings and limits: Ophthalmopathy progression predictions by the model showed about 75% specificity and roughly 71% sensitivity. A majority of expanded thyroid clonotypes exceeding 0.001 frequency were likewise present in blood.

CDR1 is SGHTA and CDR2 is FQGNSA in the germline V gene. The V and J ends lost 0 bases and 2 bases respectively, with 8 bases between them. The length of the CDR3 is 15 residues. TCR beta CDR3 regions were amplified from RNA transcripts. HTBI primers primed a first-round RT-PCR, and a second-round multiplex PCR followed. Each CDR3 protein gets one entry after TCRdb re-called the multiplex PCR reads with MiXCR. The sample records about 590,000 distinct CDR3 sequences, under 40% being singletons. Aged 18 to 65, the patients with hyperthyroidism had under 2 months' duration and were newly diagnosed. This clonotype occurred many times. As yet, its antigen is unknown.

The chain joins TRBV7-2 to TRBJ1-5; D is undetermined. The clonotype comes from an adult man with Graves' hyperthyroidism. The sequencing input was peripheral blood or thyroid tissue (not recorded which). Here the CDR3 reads CASSLAMAGNQPQHF. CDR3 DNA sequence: TGTGCCAGCAGCTTAGCGATGGCGGGCAATCAGCCCCAGCATTTT.